The rows below give T cell receptor beta chains drawn from one sample of a study of control samples from healthy donors and cancer patients. Repertoires were generated with immunoSEQ multiplex PCR, while TCRdb's copy carries only in-frame clones and drops some. This sample has about 130,000 clones, with 80% to 95% found just once. Sequencing input: blood. The receptors were gathered from a woman in her 50s in good health. Both conserved end residues are part of each CDR3. The order of the fields is clone size, D gene, V gene, J gene, CDR3 protein, CDR3 DNA. The D gene is left open where the match is weak. Clone size is given for some rows only: seen once, a few or many times, or a class if the clone is expanded.

once	-	TRBV6-2/TRBV6-3	TRBJ1-5	CASSSPGGYGQPQHF	TGTGCCAGCAGTTCCCCCGGGGGCTACGGACAGCCCCAGCATTTT
-	TRBD1	TRBV3-1/TRBV3-2	TRBJ1-3	CASSARDRGGNTIYF	TGTGCCAGCAGCGCCCGGGACAGGGGTGGAAACACCATATATTTT
once	-	TRBV20-1	TRBJ2-3	CSASLFWDAGTDTQYF	TGCAGTGCTAGTTTATTTTGGGACGCCGGCACAGATACGCAGTATTTT
-	TRBD1	TRBV7-9	TRBJ1-1	CASSHTGTGGVTEAFF	TGTGCCAGCAGCCATACCGGGACAGGGGGTGTAACTGAAGCTTTCTTT
-	TRBD2	TRBV29-1	TRBJ2-7	CSVGVGGARFEQYF	TGCAGCGTTGGGGTCGGGGGGGCGCGATTCGAGCAGTACTTC
-	-	TRBV6-5	TRBJ1-6	CASSYSAGYSPLHF	TGTGCCAGCAGTTACTCGGCAGGGTATTCACCCCTCCACTTT
-	-	TRBV6-6	TRBJ2-1	CASSYSIGIKFF	TGTGCCAGCAGTTACTCGATTGGGATTAAGTTCTTC
once	-	TRBV7-9	TRBJ2-1	CASGTAGTWHNEQFF	TGTGCCAGCGGGACAGCGGGTACCTGGCACAATGAGCAGTTCTTC
-	-	TRBV5-8	TRBJ1-5	CASSFGGNRVDQPQHF	TGTGCCAGCAGCTTTGGGGGAAACAGGGTCGATCAGCCCCAGCATTTT
-	TRBD1	TRBV5-6	TRBJ2-5	CATAKTGSYQETQYF	TGTGCCACCGCAAAGACAGGGAGTTACCAAGAGACCCAGTACTTC
-	-	TRBV19	TRBJ2-1	CASSSALGQTLTLYNEQFF	TGTGCCAGTAGTAGCGCCCTCGGGCAGACTCTAACCCTTTACAATGAGCAGTTCTTC
once	TRBD2	TRBV5-1	TRBJ2-5	CASSRGGGETQYF	TGCGCCAGCAGCCGTGGGGGAGGGGAGACCCAGTACTTC
-	TRBD2	TRBV10-1	TRBJ2-3	CASWGLAGDTDTQYF	TGCGCCAGCTGGGGACTAGCGGGAGACACAGATACGCAGTATTTT
once	TRBD1	TRBV29-1	TRBJ1-2	CSARGQEHGYTF	TGCAGCGCCCGAGGACAGGAACATGGCTACACCTTC
-	TRBD1	TRBV6-5	TRBJ2-3	CASRRDRVRGNTQYF	TGTGCCAGCAGGCGGGACAGGGTGAGAGGAAATACGCAGTATTTT
-	-	TRBV27	TRBJ1-1	CASSLPGTEAFF	TGTGCCAGCAGCTTACCGGGAACTGAAGCTTTCTTT
-	TRBD2	TRBV5-4	TRBJ2-7	CASSLHGGGIPYEQYF	TGTGCCAGCAGCTTGCATGGGGGGGGTATACCCTACGAGCAGTACTTC
-	TRBD2	TRBV11-2	TRBJ2-1	CASSLGLAGLNEQFF	TGTGCCAGCAGCTTAGGACTAGCGGGGTTGAATGAGCAGTTCTTC
-	-	TRBV6-1	TRBJ2-1	CASSELGGKYNEQFF	TGTGCCAGCAGTGAGCTAGGGGGAAAATACAATGAGCAGTTCTTC
-	TRBD1	TRBV9	TRBJ1-6	CASSVEAGGSYNSPLHF	TGTGCCAGCAGCGTAGAAGCAGGGGGCTCCTATAATTCACCCCTCCACTTT
-	-	TRBV6-2/TRBV6-3	TRBJ1-2	CASSRPPDSPGYTF	TGTGCCAGCAGCCGCCCCCCTGACAGCCCTGGCTACACCTTC
-	-	TRBV6-5	TRBJ2-5	CATTSHWRETQYF	TGTGCCACAACTAGCCATTGGCGGGAGACCCAGTACTTC
-	TRBD1	TRBV5-4	TRBJ1-6	CASSLGTDLRYNSPLHF	TGTGCCAGCAGCCTAGGGACAGATCTAAGATATAATTCACCCCTCCACTTT
-	TRBD2	TRBV7-2	TRBJ2-2	CASSFGTSVAGELFF	TGTGCCAGCAGCTTCGGGACTAGCGTGGCCGGGGAGCTGTTTTTT
once	TRBD2	TRBV29-1	TRBJ2-1	CSVELAGERRGANTEQFF	TGCAGCGTTGAACTCGCGGGGGAACGACGGGGAGCCAATACTGAGCAGTTCTTC
-	TRBD1	TRBV7-8	TRBJ1-4	CASSSHRDRGWEKLFF	TGTGCCAGCAGCTCCCACCGGGACAGGGGTTGGGAAAAACTGTTTTTT
few	-	TRBV6-6	TRBJ1-2	CASSYGREGGSGYTF	TGTGCCAGCAGTTACGGGCGGGAAGGGGGGAGTGGCTACACCTTC
-	TRBD2	TRBV6-2/TRBV6-3	TRBJ2-3	CASSPSLLAGPPDTQYF	TGTGCCAGCAGCCCCTCCCTACTAGCGGGTCCACCAGATACGCAGTATTTT
few	-	TRBV7-8	TRBJ1-2	CASSSFPRQNYGYTF	TGTGCCAGCAGCTCCTTCCCTCGACAGAACTATGGCTACACCTTC
-	-	TRBV19	TRBJ1-5	CASSLVGNSNQPQHF	TGTGCCAGTAGTCTCGTGGGCAATAGCAATCAGCCCCAGCATTTT
-	-	TRBV15	TRBJ2-2	CATSREGRSTGELFF	TGTGCCACCAGCAGAGAGGGGCGCTCCACCGGGGAGCTGTTTTTT
-	-	TRBV19	TRBJ2-4	CASSPLSPNIQYF	TGTGCCAGTAGTCCCCTCAGTCCGAACATTCAGTACTTC
-	-	TRBV7-8	TRBJ2-2	CASSYSGLTGELFF	TGTGCCAGCAGCTATTCGGGGCTTACCGGGGAGCTGTTTTTT
-	TRBD1	TRBV18	TRBJ2-7	CASSPNPLTGQAYEQYF	TGTGCCAGCTCACCAAACCCACTGACAGGGCAAGCCTACGAGCAGTACTTC
-	TRBD1	TRBV13	TRBJ1-1	CASSPGTGVTEAFF	TGTGCCAGCAGCCCCGGGACAGGGGTCACTGAAGCTTTCTTT
-	TRBD2	TRBV15	TRBJ2-4	CATSPGGPAKNIQYF	TGTGCCACCAGCCCGGGGGGGCCAGCCAAAAACATTCAGTACTTC
-	-	TRBV23-1	TRBJ1-6	CASSPEGVSPLHF	TGCGCCAGCAGCCCGGAGGGTGTATCACCCCTCCACTTT
-	TRBD1	TRBV28	TRBJ1-1	CASRTPGQPNTEAFF	TGTGCCAGCAGGACTCCGGGACAGCCGAACACTGAAGCTTTCTTT
-	-	TRBV19	TRBJ1-5	CASSISWDSNQPQHF	TGTGCCAGTAGTATTTCGTGGGATAGCAATCAGCCCCAGCATTTT
-	-	TRBV9	TRBJ1-1	CASSASTLVIDTEAFF	TGTGCCAGCAGCGCATCCACGTTGGTTATTGACACTGAAGCTTTCTTT
-	-	TRBV12-3/TRBV12-4	TRBJ2-7	CASSLAGYEQYF	TGTGCCAGCAGTTTAGCAGGGTACGAGCAGTACTTC
-	-	TRBV7-8	TRBJ2-7	CASSLEGNSYEQYF	TGTGCCAGCAGCTTAGAAGGGAATTCCTACGAGCAGTACTTC
-	TRBD2	TRBV5-1	TRBJ2-3	CASSRGTSGSTDTQYF	TGCGCCAGCAGCCGTGGGACTAGCGGAAGCACAGATACGCAGTATTTT
-	-	TRBV5-6	TRBJ1-5	CASSLVGSNQPQHF	TGTGCCAGCAGCTTGGTTGGGAGCAATCAGCCCCAGCATTTT
-	TRBD1	TRBV30	TRBJ1-3	CAWSRDRAGNTIYF	TGTGCCTGGAGCCGGGACAGGGCTGGAAACACCATATATTTT
once	-	TRBV2	TRBJ1-1	CASSQLNTEAFF	TGTGCCAGCTCACAGCTGAACACTGAAGCTTTCTTT
-	TRBD1	TRBV10-1	TRBJ2-7	CASSQGDRGHEQYF	TGCGCCAGCAGTCAAGGGGACAGGGGCCACGAGCAGTACTTC
once	TRBD1	TRBV23-1	TRBJ2-3	CASSGTGGATDTQYF	TGCGCCAGCAGCGGGACAGGCGGGGCCACAGATACGCAGTATTTT
-	-	TRBV19	TRBJ1-1	CASSIDRQPNTEAFF	TGTGCCAGTAGTATAGATCGTCAGCCTAACACTGAAGCTTTCTTT
-	TRBD1	TRBV18	TRBJ2-7	CASSPGTGVDEQYF	TGTGCCAGCTCACCGGGGACAGGGGTCGACGAGCAGTACTTC
few	-	TRBV2	TRBJ1-6	CASSEAQAFRRKNSPLHF	TGTGCCAGCAGTGAAGCACAGGCCTTCCGGAGGAAAAATTCACCCCTCCACTTT
-	TRBD1	TRBV6-5	TRBJ2-1	CASRAGQGTYNEQFF	TGTGCCAGCAGGGCTGGACAGGGAACCTACAATGAGCAGTTCTTC
-	TRBD1	TRBV19	TRBJ2-4	CASSQDRGNIQYF	TGTGCCAGTAGCCAGGACAGGGGAAACATTCAGTACTTC
-	-	TRBV5-1	TRBJ2-2	CASRRENTGELFF	TGCGCCAGCCGCAGGGAGAACACCGGGGAGCTGTTTTTT
-	-	TRBV2	TRBJ2-1	CASRKGAQYNEQFF	TGTGCCAGCAGGAAAGGGGCCCAGTACAATGAGCAGTTCTTC
-	-	TRBV7-8	TRBJ1-1	CASSLDRVGTEAFF	TGTGCCAGCAGCTTAGACAGGGTGGGAACTGAAGCTTTCTTT
-	-	TRBV25-1	TRBJ1-1	CASSEFGSEAFF	TGTGCCAGCAGTGAATTTGGCAGTGAAGCTTTCTTT
few	-	TRBV10-1	TRBJ2-7	CASSEGDSEQYF	TGCGCCAGCAGTGAGGGGGATAGCGAGCAGTACTTC
-	-	TRBV19	TRBJ1-1	CASSIARGTEAFF	TGTGCCAGTAGTATAGCCCGGGGCACTGAAGCTTTCTTT
-	TRBD1	TRBV19	TRBJ2-6	CASSMGQGERSDVLTF	TGTGCCAGTAGTATGGGACAGGGGGAAAGAAGTGACGTCCTGACTTTC